What follows is one TCR beta chain and its context. In the same sample, other DNA sequences code for this CDR3. The data belong to a study of blood T cell repertoires in COVID-19. V trimming: 3 bases; J trimming: 5 bases; junction bases outside the gene matches: 5. This CDR3 has 14 amino acids. CDR1 is LNHDA, CDR2 SQIVND, per germline (reference sequence). Data came from immunoSEQ multiplex PCR; TCRdb stores just in-frame clones and leaves some out. Altogether roughly 310,000 clones are present, around nine tenths being singletons, with the ten largest covering 3.5% to 4.5%. The clonotype was recovered from a woman between 50 and 59 years old with active or convalescent COVID-19. The specimen was peripheral blood. The rearrangement uses TRBV19 and TRBJ1-1, with 8 bases fitting TRBD1. This chain's CDR3 is CASSIGQGGTEAFF. DNA for the CDR3: TGTGCCAGTAGTATCGGACAGGGTGGGACTGAAGCTTTCTTT. The whole variable domain, filled in from reference TRBV19 and TRBJ1-1, reads DGGITQSPKYLFRKEGQNVTLSCEQNLNHDAMYWYRQDPGQGLRLIYYSQIVNDFQKGDIAEGYSVSREKKESFPLTVTSAQKNPTAFYLCASSIGQGGTEAFFGQGTRLTVV.